What follows are 6 T cell receptor beta chains derived from one specimen sequenced in a study of control samples from healthy donors and cancer patients. Profiling relied on immunoSEQ multiplex PCR, and the TCRdb table lists in-frame clones only, not all of them. The sample lists roughly 92,000 clones, roughly 91% occurring once. Sequenced: blood. These receptors originate from a woman aged 60 to 75 in good health.

The gene calls are TRBV2 and TRBJ2-3; no reliable D call. V shed 4 bases and J shed 0 bases, with 5 bases lying between them. This CDR3 region has 13 residues. In germline, CDR1 is SNHLY, CDR2 FYNNEI. The DNA for the CDR3 is TGTGCCAGCAGTGTGGAAAGCACAGATACGCAGTATTTT. Amino acid sequence: CASSVESTDTQYF. The complete variable domain, with remaining parts taken from reference TRBV2 and TRBJ2-3, reads EPEVTQTPSHQVTQMGQEVILRCVPISNHLYFYWYRQILGQKVEFLVSFYNNEISEKSEIFDDQFSVERPDGSNFTLKIRSTKLEDSAMYFCASSVESTDTQYFGPGTRLTVL.

This clone was observed a few times. This chain uses TRBV7-9 with TRBJ2-7; D remains unclear. The germline V gene has CDR1 SEHNR and CDR2 FQNEAQ (reference sequence). The CDR3 has 15 amino acids. Trimming took off 3 bases at V and 1 base at J, with 13 bases between the two ends. The chain's CDR3 is CASSFLGSSSYEQYF. The CDR3 DNA follows: TGTGCCAGCAGCTTCCTGGGCTCCAGTTCCTACGAGCAGTACTTC. The entire variable domain, with the rest obtained from reference TRBV7-9 and TRBJ2-7, is as follows: DTGVSQNPRHKITKRGQNVTFRCDPISEHNRLYWYRQTLGQGPEFLTYFQNEAQLEKSRLLSDRFSAERPKGSFSTLEIQRTEQGDSAMYLCASSFLGSSSYEQYFGPGTRLTVT.

The V call is TRBV6-2 or TRBV6-3, the J call TRBJ1-1; a weak D match, TRBD1 (6 bases). The CDR3 totals 13 residues. Trimming removed 6 bases at V and 3 bases at J, with 11 bases between. In germline, CDR1 is MNHEY, CDR2 SVGEGT. The CDR3 nucleotides are TGTGCCAGCAGGTACAGGGAATACACTGAAGCTTTCTTT. Encoded protein: CASRYREYTEAFF.

V usage is TRBV19 and J usage is TRBJ1-2, with D possibly being TRBD1 (6 bases). This CDR3 is 13 amino acids long. Germline CDR1 and CDR2: LNHDA and SQIVND (reference sequence). V was cut by 5 bases and J by 4 bases, with 11 bases left in between. Written as DNA, the CDR3 is TGTGCCAGTAGTGCACAGGGAGCCTATGGCTACACCTTC. It is translated as CASSAQGAYGYTF.

The chain combines TRBV5-4 with TRBJ2-6; D might be TRBD1 (5 bases). There are 15 residues in the CDR3. CDR1 and CDR2 (germline): SGHNT, YYREEE (reference sequence). V was clipped by 0 bases and J by 7 bases, with 11 bases between them. This CDR3 reads CASSLVVRAANVLTF. As DNA, the CDR3 is TGTGCCAGCAGCTTGGTGGTCAGGGCAGCCAACGTCCTGACTTTC.

This chain links TRBV4-1 with TRBJ1-1; no reliable D call. Between the trimmed V and J ends, which lost 0 bases and 7 bases, there was a span of 6 bases. The length of the CDR3 is 12 residues. Germline V gene sequence: CDR1 MGHRA, CDR2 YSYEKL. DNA for the CDR3: TGCGCCAGCAGCCAAGATTTTCATGAAGCTTTCTTT. This encodes CASSQDFHEAFF.